These T cell receptor beta chains were read from a single sample in a study of T cell changes during pregnancy in multiple sclerosis. Some clones are missing from TCRdb's copy, which holds only in-frame ones; the method was immunoSEQ multiplex PCR. The data show 90,000 to 130,000 clones, 90% to 95% seen once. The material was peripheral blood, obtained in the third trimester of pregnancy. The receptors come from a female donor with multiple sclerosis, enrolled in a pregnancy study. Both conserved end residues are part of each CDR3. D genes are given only for firm matches. Expanded clones are given a class, and other clones once, few, many or no size at all.

len: 15
abundance: -
j_gene: TRBJ2-3
v_gene: TRBV5-3
d_gene: -
CDR3nt: TGTGCCAGAAGCTCCTCTACGGGTCTACAAGATACGCAGTATTTT
CDR3aa: CARSSSTGLQDTQYF

len: 16
abundance: -
j_gene: TRBJ2-3
v_gene: TRBV6-1
d_gene: TRBD2
CDR3nt: TGTGCCAGCAGTGAGGGACTAGCGGGCTCAGCAGATACGCAGTATTTT
CDR3aa: CASSEGLAGSADTQYF

len: 13
abundance: -
j_gene: TRBJ1-2
v_gene: TRBV5-4
d_gene: -
CDR3nt: TGTGCCAGCAGCGGGGGCAGACTCTATGGCTACACCTTC
CDR3aa: CASSGGRLYGYTF

len: 15
abundance: -
j_gene: TRBJ1-3
v_gene: TRBV2
d_gene: TRBD1
CDR3nt: TGTGCCAGCATCCCGAGTCAGGGGGGAGGAAACACCATATATTTT
CDR3aa: CASIPSQGGGNTIYF

len: 14
abundance: -
j_gene: TRBJ2-1
v_gene: TRBV25-1
d_gene: -
CDR3nt: TGTGCCAGCAGTGGCGTGGGGCGGTACAATGAGCAGTTCTTC
CDR3aa: CASSGVGRYNEQFF

len: 15
abundance: -
j_gene: TRBJ2-2
v_gene: TRBV30
d_gene: -
CDR3nt: TGTGCGTTTTTGCCGCGGGTCCGAAACACCGGGGAGCTGTTTTTT
CDR3aa: CAFLPRVRNTGELFF

len: 16
abundance: -
j_gene: TRBJ2-5
v_gene: TRBV7-2
d_gene: TRBD2
CDR3nt: TGTGCCAGCAGCCCCCGACTAGCGGGGGGGCAAGAGACCCAGTACTTC
CDR3aa: CASSPRLAGGQETQYF

len: 14
abundance: -
j_gene: TRBJ1-1
v_gene: TRBV6-5
d_gene: -
CDR3nt: TGTGCCAGCAGCTCCGGACAGCTGAGCACTGAAGCTTTCTTT
CDR3aa: CASSSGQLSTEAFF

len: 17
abundance: once
j_gene: TRBJ2-1
v_gene: TRBV9
d_gene: TRBD1
CDR3nt: TGTGCCAGCAGTCCCCTAGGGGGCCTTACGGGCTACAATGAGCAGTTCTTC
CDR3aa: CASSPLGGLTGYNEQFF

len: 13
abundance: -
j_gene: TRBJ1-2
v_gene: TRBV6-5
d_gene: TRBD1
CDR3nt: TGTGCCAGCAGGAGGGGGCTCGGGGTTGGCTACACCTTC
CDR3aa: CASRRGLGVGYTF

len: 15
abundance: -
j_gene: TRBJ2-3
v_gene: TRBV6-5
d_gene: TRBD2
CDR3nt: TGTGCCAGCAGTTACGGTGGGCGGGGGGCAGATACGCAGTATTTT
CDR3aa: CASSYGGRGADTQYF

len: 12
abundance: -
j_gene: TRBJ2-7
v_gene: TRBV14
d_gene: -
CDR3nt: TGTGCCAGCAGCCCGCGGATCTACGAGCAGTACTTC
CDR3aa: CASSPRIYEQYF

len: 15
abundance: -
j_gene: TRBJ2-1
v_gene: TRBV9
d_gene: TRBD2
CDR3nt: TGTGCCAGCAGCCCAACGGGACTAAATTACAATGAGCAGTTCTTC
CDR3aa: CASSPTGLNYNEQFF

len: 17
abundance: -
j_gene: TRBJ2-3
v_gene: TRBV7-3
d_gene: -
CDR3nt: TGTGCCAGCAGCCTAATAGGGGGGGGCTTTGGCACAGATACGCAGTATTTT
CDR3aa: CASSLIGGGFGTDTQYF

len: 15
abundance: -
j_gene: TRBJ2-7
v_gene: TRBV28
d_gene: TRBD1
CDR3nt: TGTGCCAGCAGCCTTGGCAGGGGGCTTAGCTACGAGCAGTACTTC
CDR3aa: CASSLGRGLSYEQYF

len: 16
abundance: -
j_gene: TRBJ2-7
v_gene: TRBV7-9
d_gene: TRBD2
CDR3nt: TGTGCCAGCAGCCCACCGGGACTAGCGGCCTTCTACGAGCAGTACTTC
CDR3aa: CASSPPGLAAFYEQYF

len: 15
abundance: -
j_gene: TRBJ2-3
v_gene: TRBV19
d_gene: TRBD2
CDR3nt: TGTGCCAGTAGTAAAACTAGCGGGAGCATAGATACGCAGTATTTT
CDR3aa: CASSKTSGSIDTQYF

len: 12
abundance: -
j_gene: TRBJ2-7
v_gene: TRBV4-1
d_gene: -
CDR3nt: TGCGCCAGCAGCCAAGGGAGAGGCGAGCAGTACTTC
CDR3aa: CASSQGRGEQYF

len: 13
abundance: -
j_gene: TRBJ2-5
v_gene: TRBV9
d_gene: -
CDR3nt: TGTGCCAGCAGCATCTCGGGGCAAGAGACCCAGTACTTC
CDR3aa: CASSISGQETQYF

len: 16
abundance: -
j_gene: TRBJ1-1
v_gene: TRBV7-8
d_gene: TRBD1
CDR3nt: TGTGCCAGCAGCCCCGGACAGGGAAGGAGAAACACTGAAGCTTTCTTT
CDR3aa: CASSPGQGRRNTEAFF

len: 17
abundance: -
j_gene: TRBJ2-1
v_gene: TRBV28
d_gene: TRBD1
CDR3nt: TGTGCCAGCAGGACACCGGGACAGTGGACGGCAGGAGGTGAGCAGTTCTTC
CDR3aa: CASRTPGQWTAGGEQFF

len: 12
abundance: -
j_gene: TRBJ2-5
v_gene: TRBV2
d_gene: -
CDR3nt: TGTGCCAGCAGGGTACTTGTAGAGACCCAGTACTTC
CDR3aa: CASRVLVETQYF

len: 15
abundance: -
j_gene: TRBJ2-2
v_gene: TRBV5-5
d_gene: TRBD1
CDR3nt: TGTGCCAGCAGCTTGAGAGGGGGCTCTCCCGGGGAGCTGTTTTTT
CDR3aa: CASSLRGGSPGELFF

len: 17
abundance: -
j_gene: TRBJ1-2
v_gene: TRBV7-9
d_gene: TRBD1
CDR3nt: TGTGCCAGCAGCTTAGGAGGGACAGGGTTAGGCGACTATGGCTACACCTTC
CDR3aa: CASSLGGTGLGDYGYTF

len: 15
abundance: -
j_gene: TRBJ2-7
v_gene: TRBV27
d_gene: TRBD2
CDR3nt: TGTGCCAGCAGTTTTTCCCTAGCGGGAGCCTACGAGCAGTACTTC
CDR3aa: CASSFSLAGAYEQYF

len: 14
abundance: -
j_gene: TRBJ2-5
v_gene: TRBV6-5
d_gene: TRBD1
CDR3nt: TGTGCCAGCAGTCTGATGACAGGGGGGGAGACCCAGTACTTC
CDR3aa: CASSLMTGGETQYF

len: 16
abundance: -
j_gene: TRBJ2-3
v_gene: TRBV9
d_gene: TRBD2
CDR3nt: TGTGCCAGCAGCGTGTCCACTAGCGGGAGAACAGATACGCAGTATTTT
CDR3aa: CASSVSTSGRTDTQYF

len: 15
abundance: -
j_gene: TRBJ1-2
v_gene: TRBV4-2
d_gene: -
CDR3nt: TGTGCCAGCAGCCAAGATCTAGGACAAAACTATGGCTACACCTTC
CDR3aa: CASSQDLGQNYGYTF

len: 18
abundance: -
j_gene: TRBJ2-2
v_gene: TRBV5-4
d_gene: TRBD2
CDR3nt: TGTGCCAGCAGCCGGAGACTAGCGGGATCGGCGAACACCGGGGAGCTGTTTTTT
CDR3aa: CASSRRLAGSANTGELFF

len: 14
abundance: -
j_gene: TRBJ2-7
v_gene: TRBV28
d_gene: -
CDR3nt: TGTGCCAGCAGTTTCGGAGGGGCATCCTACGAGCAGTACTTC
CDR3aa: CASSFGGASYEQYF

len: 15
abundance: -
j_gene: TRBJ2-2
v_gene: TRBV6-5
d_gene: -
CDR3nt: TGTGCCAGCTCCCGTGGGGGGTTTAGGGCCGGGGAGCTGTTTTTT
CDR3aa: CASSRGGFRAGELFF

len: 13
abundance: -
j_gene: TRBJ1-1
v_gene: TRBV7-3
d_gene: -
CDR3nt: TGTGCCAGCAGGCCGACACCGAGTACTGAAGCTTTCTTT
CDR3aa: CASRPTPSTEAFF

len: 11
abundance: -
j_gene: TRBJ1-4
v_gene: TRBV6-5
d_gene: -
CDR3nt: TGTGCCAGCAGTTCTCAGGGCAGACTGTTTTTT
CDR3aa: CASSSQGRLFF

len: 16
abundance: -
j_gene: TRBJ1-1
v_gene: TRBV6-5
d_gene: -
CDR3nt: TGTGCCAGCAGTTTGATACAGGGTTTGGGCGGCACTGAAGCTTTCTTT
CDR3aa: CASSLIQGLGGTEAFF

len: 15
abundance: -
j_gene: TRBJ2-3
v_gene: TRBV19
d_gene: -
CDR3nt: TGTGCCAGTAGTATCCGGGTTACTGCCACAGATACGCAGTATTTT
CDR3aa: CASSIRVTATDTQYF

len: 14
abundance: -
j_gene: TRBJ2-1
v_gene: TRBV5-6
d_gene: -
CDR3nt: TGTGCCAGCAGTATGAAGAGCTCCTACAATGAGCAGTTCTTC
CDR3aa: CASSMKSSYNEQFF

len: 12
abundance: -
j_gene: TRBJ2-7
v_gene: TRBV30
d_gene: -
CDR3nt: TGTGCCTGGAGTGGAACTGATTACGAGCAGTACTTC
CDR3aa: CAWSGTDYEQYF

len: 17
abundance: -
j_gene: TRBJ1-5
v_gene: TRBV19
d_gene: TRBD1
CDR3nt: TGTGCCAGTGGCGCCGACAGGGGAAGGAGCCCTATTCAGCCCCAGCATTTT
CDR3aa: CASGADRGRSPIQPQHF

len: 13
abundance: -
j_gene: TRBJ2-5
v_gene: TRBV27
d_gene: -
CDR3nt: TGTGCCAGCAGGCCCAGGGATGGGGAGACCCAGTACTTC
CDR3aa: CASRPRDGETQYF

len: 17
abundance: -
j_gene: TRBJ2-1
v_gene: TRBV11-2
d_gene: TRBD2
CDR3nt: TGTGCCAGCAGCCCAACTATTCTAGCGGGGGGAGTAAATGAGCAGTTCTTC
CDR3aa: CASSPTILAGGVNEQFF

len: 18
abundance: -
j_gene: TRBJ2-7
v_gene: TRBV7-2
d_gene: TRBD2
CDR3nt: TGTGCCAGCAGCTTACGGTCTAGCGGGGGGCGTGATTTCTACGAGCAGTACTTC
CDR3aa: CASSLRSSGGRDFYEQYF

len: 16
abundance: -
j_gene: TRBJ1-3
v_gene: TRBV4-1
d_gene: -
CDR3nt: TGCGCCAGCAGCCCGGAGGGACTGATCTCTGGAAACACCATATATTTT
CDR3aa: CASSPEGLISGNTIYF

len: 14
abundance: -
j_gene: TRBJ2-7
v_gene: TRBV7-3
d_gene: TRBD1
CDR3nt: TGTGCCAGCAGTCCCGGGACAGGGGTCGACGAGCAGTACTTC
CDR3aa: CASSPGTGVDEQYF